This T cell receptor beta chain appears in the sequencing data of a study of vaccination effects on CD4 cells after COVID-19 (dated by TCRdb to the early 2020s). A note on the overall study: Two doses of either the BNT162b2 or the mRNA-1273 mRNA SARS-CoV-2 vaccine were administered to participants. Cultures from other donors in the study were sequenced with the Oncomine TCR Beta short-read assay on an Illumina iSeq 100. SARS-CoV-2 spike-specific CD4+ TCR repertoires from before and after mRNA vaccination were compared in COVID-19 convalescent patients and in infection-naive vaccine recipients. The full study included approximately nine COVID-19 convalescent patients and a handful of SARS-CoV-2-naive healthy vaccine recipients.

Receptor libraries were prepared by the immunoSEQ multiplex PCR assay. DNA from the CD4+ T cells that had been cultured and isolated underwent TCR beta CDR3 sequencing. As for the original processing: Non-productive TCR sequences were removed, reads were trimmed to the CDR3 region, and CDR3s of at least 7 amino acids were retained. The MANAFEST web app was used to identify antigen-specific clonotypes by comparing expansion in peptide wells with expansion in reference cultures. For clones to be considered positive, expansion at FDR<0.05 versus reference and all other wells, an odds ratio above 5, and a frequency above 0.1% in two replicate wells were required. Cross-reactive clonotypes were defined as significantly expanded in SARS-CoV-2 spike wells and in at least one common cold coronavirus spike condition. CDR3 similarity was assessed by Levenshtein distance using the stringdist R package, and unrooted trees were constructed with ape in R 3.6.1. In its TCRdb copy, this immuneACCESS table keeps in-frame sequences only and misses some clones. Where compared with another copy, unresolved V genes explain less than half of these, and the others have no known cause. The DNA was the basis for D and trimming; V, J and clone size are from that table. Counted in this sample were some 19,000 clones; roughly 73% of them appeared once. 26% of the sample belongs to the ten largest clones.

In the ViraFEST assay, PBMC were stimulated with viral peptide pools, and TCR sequencing was then used to find antigen-specific CD4+ T cell clonotypes based on their expansion. After about 10 days of culture, CD4+ T cells were isolated with the EasySep CD4+ T cell isolation kit. The absence of prior SARS-CoV-2 infection in healthy vaccine recipients was confirmed by negative nucleocapsid antibodies before and after vaccination. Some 2 million PBMC per well were cultured in IMDM with about 4.5% human AB serum, 9 to 10 IU/ml IL-2 and gentamicin, plus 10 ug/ml peptides. Half of the culture medium was replaced with fresh IL-2-containing medium on days 3 and 7. Unless otherwise noted, each peptide stimulation condition was cultured in triplicate wells. Using Ficoll-Paque Plus gradient centrifugation, PBMC were separated from whole blood and then either used fresh or cryopreserved at -140C. The overlapping peptide pools covered the spike proteins of SARS-CoV-2 as well as those of the common cold coronaviruses HCoV-NL63, HCoV-OC43 and HCoV-229E. Genomic DNA was extracted from cultured CD4+ T cells with the QIAamp micro DNA kit.

A note on this clone: The antigen it binds to is not known. Per-nucleotide qualities are absent, and no much larger clonotype sits a single base away.

What the research found in general, with its limitations: The study was limited by a small number of convalescent patients, and early post-infection timepoints were lacking. In healthy vaccine recipients, vaccine-induced clones were almost all SARS-CoV-2 mono-reactive, with only 1 of 255 cross-reactive with common cold coronaviruses. At late post-vaccination timepoints, both infection-induced and vaccine-induced clones showed marked clonal contraction, consistent with waning T cell responses.

The germline V gene (reference sequence) sets CDR1 to MNHEY and CDR2 to SMNVEV. Trimming takes 8 bases off V and 10 bases off J; junction bases not matched to a gene: 16. The CDR3, cysteine through phenylalanine, is 16 amino acids long. Left in the record is the CDR3 DNA by itself, 48 bases read in frame from the first base. The chain was built from TRBV27 and TRBJ1-6; 8 junctional bases match TRBD1. Material: CD4+ T cells from PBMCs cultured with HCoV-NL63 spike peptides, obtained before COVID-19 vaccination. Sample cell subset or site, as interpreted from the label and publication: HCoV-NL63 spike overlapping peptide pool stimulation. The source of this sequence is a human donor who received a COVID-19 vaccine. The DNA is as follows: TGTGCCAGCGGAAGACAGGGGCTACACTCACTGTCACCCCTCCACTTT. It translates as CASGRQGLHSLSPLHF.